This T cell receptor (beta chain) was retrieved from a study of vaccination and CD4 T cells after COVID-19. Study at large: With several mild cases and one severe, convalescent patients were SARS-CoV-2 positive by nasal swab PCR.

V was trimmed by 3 bases and J by 5 bases, leaving 8 bases between them. The germline V gene has CDR1 MDHEN and CDR2 SYDVKM. The length of the CDR3 is 14 residues. TCRdb redid the calling of the PCR reads with MiXCR, one entry per CDR3 protein. This table holds some 40,000 distinct CDR3 sequences, 35% to 40% found once. Regarding time point: late sampling 161 to 241 days after vaccination in a few convalescent patients. The receptor was isolated from a human donor who had recovered from COVID-19. V usage is TRBV28 and J usage is TRBJ1-6; D not resolved. Sequencing was performed on CD4+ T cells from blood, taken about 7 months after SARS-CoV-2 vaccination. The CDR3: CASSFPQNNSPLHF. In nucleotides, the CDR3 is TGTGCCAGCAGTTTCCCACAGAATAATTCACCCCTCCACTTT.